The 24 T cell receptor beta chains below were found in one sample sequenced in a study of T cells in Graves' hyperthyroidism and ophthalmopathy (dated by TCRdb to the late 2010s). Libraries came from multiplex PCR. TCRdb shows the sequencer as Illumina HiSeq 2000. The TCR beta CDR3 regions were amplified from the RNA transcripts. A first-round RT-PCR of the TCR CDR3 used the HTBI primer set with the Qiagen OneStep RT-PCR kit. TCRdb reran the public reads through fastp at Q25 and MiXCR, keeping productive beta chains. Each entry is one CDR3 protein sequence, shown with its most common DNA and genes. For this sample the table gives more than 550,000 distinct CDR3 sequences, of which 15% to 20% were detected only once. Around 15% of the sample rests with the top ten. The sample was blood. The receptors come from a man aged 50 to 59 with Graves' hyperthyroidism.

The sample holds a few counts of this clonotype. The chain uses TRBV3-1 and TRBJ2-1, with 8 bases matching TRBD1. The CDR3 is 14 amino acids. From germline, CDR1 is LGHDT and CDR2 YNNKEL (reference sequence). V dropped 1 base and J dropped 8; count of bases not matched to a gene: 4. CDR3 region: CASSQGVRGHEQFF. The CDR3 DNA sequence: TGTGCCAGCAGCCAAGGTGTCAGGGGGCATGAGCAGTTCTTC.

This clonotype was found many times. This chain links TRBV11-2 with TRBJ2-1; TRBD2 agrees at 10 bases. Unmatched junction bases numbered 7, after V lost 3 bases and J lost 11 bases. Germline values: CDR1 SGHAT, CDR2 FQNNGV. This CDR3 comprises 14 residues. The CDR3 is CASSFGTSDYKQFF. Here the CDR3 DNA reads TGTGCCAGCAGCTTCGGGACTAGCGACTACAAGCAGTTCTTC.

The table lists this clonotype with a few counts. The rearrangement links TRBV5-8 to TRBJ1-1, with 7 bases lining up with TRBD1. The ends lost 0 bases at V and 9 bases at J; junction bases unmatched: 5. Per the germline V gene, CDR1 is SGHTS and CDR2 is YDEGEE. This CDR3 has 13 residues. CDR3 DNA: TGTGCCAGCAGCTTGGTGTCGGGACAGAAAGCTTTCTTT. This translates into CASSLVSGQKAFF.

This clonotype has a count of ten or more. The chain links TRBV14 to TRBJ2-1; D is unresolved. V shed 4 bases and J shed 7 bases, with 5 bases lying between them. Germline-derived CDR1 and CDR2 are SGHDN and FVKESK. The CDR3 contains 11 residues. The CDR3 nucleotides read TGTGCCAGCAGCCCCTTAAATGAGCAGTTCTTC. This codes for CASSPLNEQFF.

V gene TRBV15 combines with J gene TRBJ2-6; TRBD2 agrees at 7 bases. With V trimmed by 1 base and J by 2 bases, 11 bases remained unmatched. CDR1 LNHNV and CDR2 YYDKDF come from the germline V gene (reference sequence). This CDR3 spans 19 amino acids. CDR3 coding DNA: TGTGCCACCAGCAGAGCTTGGGGGGGGACCTTGGCTGGGGCCAACGTCCTGACTTTC. Its translation: CATSRAWGGTLAGANVLTF.

Ten or more counts support this clonotype. The chain uses TRBV7-3 and TRBJ2-1, with a weak D call TRBD2 (5 bases). Germline lookup yields CDR1 SGHTA and CDR2 FQGTGA. The germline V and J ends were trimmed by 0 bases and 8 bases, with 14 bases remaining between them. This CDR3 is built from 15 residues. DNA of the CDR3: TGTGCCAGCAGCTTAACAGGGCCGCGGGTGGATGAGCAGTTCTTC. It translates to CASSLTGPRVDEQFF.

This clonotype was picked up many times. The J gene is TRBJ2-7, the V gene TRBV12-3 or TRBV12-4, with D unclear. V lost 6 bases and J 10 bases, leaving 19 bases between the germline ends. CDR3 length equals 13 residues. CDR3 residues: CASSPADFGEQYF. DNA for the CDR3: TGTGCCAGCAGCCCTGCTGATTTTGGGGAACAGTACTTC.

This clonotype was detected only a few times. V gene TRBV19 combines with J gene TRBJ1-1, with D possibly TRBD1 on 6 matching bases. This CDR3 spans 15 amino acids. Between the trimmed V and J ends, which lost 9 bases and 1 base, there was a span of 18 bases. Germline CDR1 and CDR2: LNHDA and SQIVND (reference sequence). The CDR3 coding sequence is TGTGCCAGCAGGGGACTCGGAACGGGGAACACTGAAGCTTTCTTT. This codes for CASRGLGTGNTEAFF.

As regards this clonotype: This may be a read error: a much more frequent sequence differs by one nucleotide. V gene TRBV13 combines with J gene TRBJ2-3; tentatively, D is TRBD2 (5 bases). The CDR3 spans 14 residues. Germline values: CDR1 PRHDT, CDR2 FYEKMQ (reference sequence). Trimming cost V 7 bases and J 7 bases, with 18 bases left between them. The CDR3 DNA is TGTGCCAGCAAAGTAACGGGATGGCAAAATACGCAGTATTTT. Encoded protein: CASKVTGWQNTQYF.

J is TRBJ2-1 and V is TRBV7-3; the match to TRBD1 covers 8 bases. Germline CDR1 reads SGHTA; CDR2 reads FQGTGA. The CDR3 totals 15 residues. V gave up 5 bases and J gave up 7 bases; unmatched junction bases: 10. CDR3 coding DNA: TGTGCCAGCAGCGATCACGACAGGGGATGGAATGAGCAGTTCTTC. Residues: CASSDHDRGWNEQFF. Filled out from reference TRBV7-3 and TRBJ2-1, the complete variable domain reads GAGVSQTPSNKVTEKGKYVELRCDPISGHTALYWYRQSLGQGPEFLIYFQGTGAADDSGLPNDRFFAVRPEGSVSTLKIQRTERGDSAVYLCASSDHDRGWNEQFFGPGTRLTVL.

The J gene is TRBJ2-1, the V gene TRBV7-2, with 10 positions matching TRBD1. Germline CDR1 and CDR2: SGHTA and FQGNSA. J was trimmed by 4 bases and V by 5 bases; bases with no gene match: 2. The CDR3 consists of 14 residues. The CDR3 nucleotides are TGTGCCAGCAGCGGACAGGGGGAGTACAATGAGCAGTTCTTC. Amino acids: CASSGQGEYNEQFF.

In this sample, this clonotype turned up many times. In nucleotides, the CDR3 is TGTGCCAGCAGTCCGCTGACAGGGGGAAATTCACCCCTCCACTTT. Its protein product is CASSPLTGGNSPLHF. The gene calls are TRBV6-1 and TRBJ1-6; 9 nucleotides line up with TRBD1. The CDR3 spans 15 residues. CDR1 and CDR2 from the germline V gene are MNHNS and SASEGT. Trimming took 5 bases from V and 7 from J; bases not matched to a gene: 6.

At least ten counts were recorded for this clonotype. The V gene is TRBV10-3, the J gene TRBJ1-1; D might be TRBD1 (6 bases). CDR3 length equals 15 residues. V lost 0 bases and J 0 bases, leaving 8 bases between the germline ends. Germline V CDR1 and CDR2: ENHRY, SYGVKD. CDR3 sequence: CAISESGQLNTEAFF. The CDR3 DNA follows: TGTGCCATCAGTGAGTCGGGACAATTGAACACTGAAGCTTTCTTT.

This clonotype was seen at least ten times. The chain has TRBV10-3 and TRBJ2-7, with D perhaps matching TRBD1 or TRBD2 (6 bases each). This CDR3 spans 13 amino acids. Trimming took off 7 bases at V and 3 bases at J, with 13 bases between the two ends. Per germline, CDR1 ENHRY and CDR2 SYGVKD. Here the CDR3 DNA reads TGTGCCATCACCCGGGGGCTTGGCTACGAGCAGTACTTC. This encodes CAITRGLGYEQYF.

This clonotype came up many times. The CDR3 region is CASSLAVSAAGYTF. The DNA of the CDR3 is TGCGCCAGCAGCTTGGCCGTCTCGGCCGCGGGCTACACCTTC. V and J are TRBV5-1 and TRBJ1-2; D gene unclear. The CDR3 runs to 14 residues. Germline lookup yields CDR1 SGHRS and CDR2 YFSETQ. Between the trimmed V and J ends, which lost 0 bases and 8 bases, there was a span of 14 bases.

The chain uses TRBV25-1 and TRBJ2-1; D remains unclear. V gave up 6 bases and J gave up 0 bases, with 12 bases separating them. Germline lookup yields CDR1 MGHDK and CDR2 SYGVNS. The CDR3 contains 15 residues. The CDR3 bases are TGTGCCAGCAGCGGGCGGTTGAGCTCCTACAATGAGCAGTTCTTC. The encoded protein is CASSGRLSSYNEQFF.

The table lists this clonotype with many counts. The chain joins TRBV11-2 to TRBJ2-1; 13 bases match TRBD2. This CDR3 region has 15 residues. Germline assignment: CDR1 SGHAT and CDR2 FQNNGV. J gave up 7 bases and V 6 bases, and 6 bases lay outside the gene matches. In DNA, the CDR3 is TGTGCCAGCAGAAAACCGGGACTAGCGGGGAATGAGCAGTTCTTC. The encoded protein is CASRKPGLAGNEQFF.

This clonotype has a count of ten or more. The chain joins TRBV19 to TRBJ2-7, with 11 nucleotides matching TRBD2. V shed 6 bases and J 3 bases; nucleotides not matched to a gene: 7. Germline V CDR1 and CDR2: LNHDA, SQIVND (reference sequence). The CDR3 extends over 15 amino acids. The CDR3 DNA sequence: TGTGCCAGTAGAGGGCTAGCGGGAGGTGACTACGAGCAGTACTTC. Protein: CASRGLAGGDYEQYF.

The CDR3: CASIRDRGFHEQYF. Written as DNA, the CDR3 is TGTGCCAGTATCCGGGACAGGGGGTTCCACGAGCAGTACTTC. This chain links TRBV19 with TRBJ2-7; the match to TRBD1 covers 11 bases. The V gene's germline CDR1 is LNHDA and CDR2 SQIVND (reference sequence). The CDR3 sequence is 14 residues long. With V trimmed by 7 bases and J by 5 bases, 7 bases remained unmatched.

This clonotype was counted only a few times. The CDR3 reads CASSESLDGYTF. For the CDR3, the DNA is TGTGCCAGCAGTGAAAGCCTGGATGGCTACACCTTC. The V call is TRBV6-1, the J call TRBJ1-2; D not certain. The CDR3 contains 12 residues. Germline values: CDR1 MNHNS, CDR2 SASEGT. Trimming took 2 bases from V and 6 from J, leaving 7 bases between them.

This clonotype appeared a few times. V is TRBV2 and J is TRBJ2-2; weak D call: TRBD1 (5 bases). CDR1 is SNHLY and CDR2 is FYNNEI in the germline V gene. With 6 bases removed from V and 4 bases from J, the gap between germline ends came to 9 bases. The length of the CDR3 is 13 residues. CDR3 DNA: TGTGCCAGCAGGGGGCAGAGCACCGGGGAGCTGTTTTTT. It codes for CASRGQSTGELFF. Full variable domain (remainder filled in from reference TRBV2 and TRBJ2-2): EPEVTQTPSHQVTQMGQEVILRCVPISNHLYFYWYRQILGQKVEFLVSFYNNEISEKSEIFDDQFSVERPDGSNFTLKIRSTKLEDSAMYFCASRGQSTGELFFGEGSRLTVL.

The V and J genes are TRBV5-6 and TRBJ2-2; no clear D gene. CDR3 length: 15 residues. Trimming removed 0 bases at V and 5 bases at J, with 11 bases between. In germline, CDR1 is SGHDT, CDR2 YYEEEE. CDR3 residues: CASSLGVSLTGELFF. In DNA, the CDR3 is TGTGCCAGCAGCTTGGGGGTCAGCCTGACCGGGGAGCTGTTTTTT.

This clonotype turned up a few times. The CDR3, as DNA: TGTGCCAGTAGTGCGGCTAGCGGGGGATCGGGCGAGCAGTACTTC. Protein: CASSAASGGSGEQYF. J is TRBJ2-7 and V is TRBV19; 10 bases agree with TRBD2. After removal of 5 bases from V and 6 bases from J, the junction contained 10 bases not matched to a gene. This CDR3 comprises 15 residues. Germline CDR1 and CDR2: LNHDA and SQIVND (reference sequence).

This clonotype was picked up a small number of times. This chain uses TRBV2 with TRBJ2-7; D not certain. The V and J ends lost 8 bases and 7 bases respectively, with 21 bases between them. Germline CDR1 is SNHLY and CDR2 is FYNNEI. This CDR3 spans 14 amino acids. The CDR3 bases are TGTGCCAGCGGCCTTCACTCTATGAAAGGGGAGCAGTACTTC. Its translation: CASGLHSMKGEQYF.